Ten or more counts support the clone carrying this TCR beta chain. What it binds is unknown. This specimen belongs to a study of regulatory T cells in long-lasting Graves disease. Findings of the study overall: Because few samples were included, accuracy may have been lower. Graves' patients with persistent disease showed TCR diversity lower than patients newly diagnosed.

Sequencing libraries for TCR beta were prepared with iRepertoire HTBI primers and Arm-PCR of CDR3 regions. TCRdb reanalysed the multiplex PCR reads using MiXCR and keeps one entry per CDR3 protein. The profile covers 400,000 to 500,000 distinct CDR3 sequences, with roughly 15% appearing a single time and about 10% taken by the ten largest. Time point denoted: newly diagnosed GD, antithyroid drugs for less than 3 months. Scientists built the TCR library using RNA that was extracted from PBMCs. American Thyroid Association guidelines were used to diagnose Graves' disease. The germline V gene has CDR1 DFQATT and CDR2 SNEGSKA (reference sequence). V lost 7 bases, J lost 0 bases, and 9 bases lay in between. The CDR3 consists of 13 residues. These same data were also listed under a study on T cells in Graves' hyperthyroidism and ophthalmopathy. That paper states: Researchers report that a 13 V-J model separated ophthalmopathy from stable hyperthyroidism.

The chain has TRBV20-1 and TRBJ2-2, with TRBD1 as a possible D gene (5 bases). This receptor was identified in a woman younger than 45 with Graves disease. The sequencing here drew on peripheral blood mononuclear cells (PBMCs), taken at new diagnosis, from a patient treated with antithyroid drugs. CDR3 DNA: TGCAGTGGGACACTGACGAACACCGGGGAGCTGTTTTTT. Its protein product is CSGTLTNTGELFF.